Listed below are T cell receptor beta chains from one sample, sequenced in a study of cytomegalovirus exposure and HLA in healthy donors. Sequenced by immunoSEQ multiplex PCR; TCRdb stores in-frame clones only, minus some. The table records some 41,000 clones, roughly 93% of them present only once. Input material: PBMCs. These receptors originate from a woman aged 18-29 years in good health and CMV-seronegative. CDR3s include the opening cysteine and the closing phenylalanine or tryptophan. D genes are given only for firm matches. The size of a clone is reported for some rows only, either as once, few or many, or as a class for expanded clones.

d_call	j_call	clone_size	v_call	cdr3_nt	cdr3_aa
.	TRBJ2-7	.	TRBV19	TGTGCCAGTAGTATAGTCCGAGGGGGCGAGCAGTACTTC	CASSIVRGGEQYF
.	TRBJ2-1	.	TRBV6-5	TGTGCCAGCAGGATGACAGGTGCGACCTACAATGAGCAGTTCTTC	CASRMTGATYNEQFF
.	TRBJ1-5	.	TRBV30	TGTGCCTGGAGTGTACGGGGCAGGGGCGGCAATCAGCCCCAGCATTTT	CAWSVRGRGGNQPQHF
.	TRBJ1-5	.	TRBV15	TGTGCCACCAGCAGAGATCTGGGGGCTGGGCAGCCCCAGCATTTT	CATSRDLGAGQPQHF
TRBD1	TRBJ1-5	.	TRBV15	TGTGCCACCAAGGACAGGACTGAGGTGAATCAGCCCCAGCATTTT	CATKDRTEVNQPQHF
.	TRBJ1-6	.	TRBV10-2	TGCGCCAGCAGTTTCAACGGTGATAATTCACCCCTCCACTTT	CASSFNGDNSPLHF
.	TRBJ2-7	few	TRBV7-9	TGTGCCAGCAGCTGGACAGCGTACGAGCAGTACTTC	CASSWTAYEQYF
TRBD1	TRBJ1-2	.	TRBV6-1	TGTGCCAGCAGTGAGGAACAGGGGGCATCTCTCTATGGCTACACCTTC	CASSEEQGASLYGYTF
.	TRBJ2-5	.	TRBV2	TGTGCCAGCAGTGAAGGGCCTCAAGAGACCCAGTACTTC	CASSEGPQETQYF
TRBD1	TRBJ1-1	.	TRBV2	TGTGCCAGCAGCGCCGGGACAGTCATGAACACTGAAGCTTTCTTT	CASSAGTVMNTEAFF
.	TRBJ1-3	once	TRBV10-3	TGTGCCATCAGTGCGATGCCCCCCGGGGAAAACGGAAACACCATATATTTT	CAISAMPPGENGNTIYF
TRBD1	TRBJ2-7	.	TRBV7-2	TGTGCCAGCAGCTTAGGACAGGGTGGGCTCTACGAGCAGTACTTC	CASSLGQGGLYEQYF
.	TRBJ1-2	.	TRBV28	TGTGCCAGCAGTTTCTCTGCCACAGGGAACTATGGCTACACCTTC	CASSFSATGNYGYTF
.	TRBJ1-2	.	TRBV7-9	TGTGCCAGCTCAGGGGACAACTATGGCTACACCTTC	CASSGDNYGYTF
TRBD1	TRBJ2-7	.	TRBV4-1	TGCGCCAGCAGCCTGGGACAGACTTACGAGCAGTACTTC	CASSLGQTYEQYF
TRBD2	TRBJ2-7	.	TRBV7-8	TGTGCCAGCAGCTCGGGACTAGCGGGAGCCGAGCAGTACTTC	CASSSGLAGAEQYF
.	TRBJ1-3	.	TRBV6-6	TGTGCCAGCAGTCCCACGTTGGGGCCGTCAGGAAACACCATATATTTT	CASSPTLGPSGNTIYF
.	TRBJ1-1	.	TRBV7-6	TGTGCCAGCAGCTTGGGACTTTACACTGAAGCTTTCTTT	CASSLGLYTEAFF
.	TRBJ1-4	.	TRBV29-1	TGCAGCGTTGAACGGCAGGACTCAACTAATGAAAAACTGTTTTTT	CSVERQDSTNEKLFF
.	TRBJ2-7	.	TRBV7-9	TGTGCCAGCAGCGGCGACAGCTACGAGCAGTACTTC	CASSGDSYEQYF
TRBD1	TRBJ2-6	.	TRBV28	TGTGCCAGCAGTTTCTCCGGACAGGGTAACGTCCTGACTTTC	CASSFSGQGNVLTF
TRBD2	TRBJ2-1	.	TRBV10-3	TGTGCCACCAGGACTAAAGGGGAGGGATTGGATGAGCAGTTCTTC	CATRTKGEGLDEQFF
TRBD2	TRBJ2-7	.	TRBV4-2	TGTGCCAGCGCGGGGGGGACCTACGAGCAGTACTTC	CASAGGTYEQYF
.	TRBJ1-1	.	TRBV28	TGTGCCAGCAGTTCCCACCCCGCAGAAATGAACACTGAAGCTTTCTTT	CASSSHPAEMNTEAFF
TRBD2	TRBJ2-1	.	TRBV7-8	TGTGCCAGCAGCTTACTAGCGGGGGGACCCTTATACAATGAGCAGTTCTTC	CASSLLAGGPLYNEQFF
.	TRBJ2-7	once	TRBV6-6	TGTGCCAGCAGTACCGTTAGCTCCTACGAGCAGTACTTC	CASSTVSSYEQYF
TRBD1	TRBJ2-1	once	TRBV5-1	TGCGCCAGCAGCTTCGGGACAGCGTCCTACAATGAGCAGTTCTTC	CASSFGTASYNEQFF
TRBD2	TRBJ2-7	.	TRBV2	TGTGCCAGCAGTGAAGGGCTAGCGGGGGCCTACGAGCAGTACTTC	CASSEGLAGAYEQYF
.	TRBJ2-1	.	TRBV7-6	TGTGCCAGCAGCTTAGTTGCGAAATCCTACAATGAGCAGTTCTTC	CASSLVAKSYNEQFF
.	TRBJ2-3	.	TRBV2	TGTGCCAGCAGTGAACTGCGGGGCACAGATACGCAGTATTTT	CASSELRGTDTQYF
.	TRBJ1-1	.	TRBV5-1	TGCGCCAGCAAGCAGACCGACATACGTGCTGAAGCTTTCTTT	CASKQTDIRAEAFF
TRBD2	TRBJ2-5	medium-sized	TRBV6-1	TGTGCCAGCAGTGAAGTAGCGGGGGACCAAGAGACCCAGTACTTC	CASSEVAGDQETQYF
.	TRBJ2-7	.	TRBV9	TGTGCCAGCAGCGTACAGGGCGAGTACGAGCAGTACTTC	CASSVQGEYEQYF
.	TRBJ2-7	.	TRBV9	TGTGCCAGCAGCGTAGGTTTCGGGTCCTACGAGCAGTACTTC	CASSVGFGSYEQYF
.	TRBJ1-2	.	TRBV9	TGTGCCAGCAGCGTAGACAGAACTAACTATGGCTACACCTTC	CASSVDRTNYGYTF
TRBD2	TRBJ2-3	.	TRBV11-2	TGTGCCAGCAGCTTAGTACTCGGGAGGGCTAGCACAGATACGCAGTATTTT	CASSLVLGRASTDTQYF
.	TRBJ2-1	.	TRBV27	TGTGGGAGTTCCTACAATGAGCAGTTCTTC	CGSSYNEQFF
.	TRBJ1-1	once	TRBV6-5	TGTGCCAGCAGTTACGGAGGGGTGAACACTGAAGCTTTCTTT	CASSYGGVNTEAFF
.	TRBJ1-5	.	TRBV28	TGTGCCAGCAGTTTAGGGAGGAGCAATCAGCCCCAGCATTTT	CASSLGRSNQPQHF
.	TRBJ2-4	.	TRBV7-7	TGTGCTAGCAGCTTAGCGAACAGGGAGAACATTCAGTACTTC	CASSLANRENIQYF
.	TRBJ2-1	.	TRBV18	TGTGCCAGCTCCCCTCCCACGAGGTCCTACAATGAGCAGTTCTTC	CASSPPTRSYNEQFF
.	TRBJ1-4	.	TRBV6-1	TGTGCCAGCAGTGAACTGAGGTTGTATGAAAAACTGTTTTTT	CASSELRLYEKLFF
TRBD2	TRBJ2-5	.	TRBV2	TGTGCCAGCGACACGGGACTAGCGGGGGGATTGGCCCAGTACTTC	CASDTGLAGGLAQYF
.	TRBJ2-2	.	TRBV18	TGTGCCAGCTCACCAAGTGACTTGGCCGGGGAGCTGTTTTTT	CASSPSDLAGELFF
TRBD2	TRBJ2-1	.	TRBV9	TGTGCCAGCAGCGTAGAAGACGGGAGGCCACTCTACAATGAGCAGTTCTTC	CASSVEDGRPLYNEQFF
.	TRBJ2-7	.	TRBV28	TGTGCCACCCAAGTTGGCCTGTACTCCTACGAGCAGTACTTC	CATQVGLYSYEQYF
TRBD1	TRBJ1-2	.	TRBV6-5	TGTGCCAGCAGTACAGGGGCGCCGGAGGGCTATGGCTACACCTTC	CASSTGAPEGYGYTF
.	TRBJ2-7	.	TRBV10-1	TGCACCACCCCTCTGAGGGAAGAGCAGTACTTC	CTTPLREEQYF
TRBD2	TRBJ2-1	.	TRBV2	TGTGCCAGCAGTCAAGCGGGAGGCTCCTACAATGAGCAGTTCTTC	CASSQAGGSYNEQFF
TRBD1	TRBJ2-7	.	TRBV9	TGTGCCAGCAGCGTATCCGGGACAGCTACTACCTACGAGCAGTACTTC	CASSVSGTATTYEQYF
.	TRBJ1-5	.	TRBV7-8	TGTGCCAGCAGCTTGCAGGGGTATCAGCCCCAGCATTTT	CASSLQGYQPQHF
TRBD1	TRBJ2-7	.	TRBV7-2	TGTGCCAGCAGCTACAACAGGGGCTACGAGCAGTACTTC	CASSYNRGYEQYF
TRBD1	TRBJ1-2	.	TRBV28	TGTGCCAGCAGAACCGGGACAGGGGGTAACTATGGCTACACCTTC	CASRTGTGGNYGYTF
TRBD1	TRBJ1-1	.	TRBV4-1	TGCGCCAGCAGCATGACAGGGGACCCGAACACTGAAGCTTTCTTT	CASSMTGDPNTEAFF
.	TRBJ1-1	.	TRBV5-1	TGCGCCAGCAGCTTACAGGGAACCAAGAACACTGAAGCTTTCTTT	CASSLQGTKNTEAFF
.	TRBJ2-3	few	TRBV9	TGTGCCAGCAGCGCGGGTGTAGCAGATACGCAGTATTTT	CASSAGVADTQYF
.	TRBJ2-7	.	TRBV11-2	TGTGCCAGCAGCTTAGCTCCGACTAGTGCCCCCTACGAGCAGTACTTC	CASSLAPTSAPYEQYF